Shown below are 30 T cell receptor beta chains from a single sample sequenced in a study of blood T cell repertoires in COVID-19. Sequenced by immunoSEQ multiplex PCR; TCRdb stores in-frame clones only, minus some. The table has 150,000 to 200,000 clones, 80% to 90% seen once. The sequencing sample was made of peripheral blood. The source is a woman aged 18 to 35 who had recovered from COVID-19.

V usage is TRBV19 and J usage is TRBJ2-3, with D maybe TRBD1 (5 bases). CDR1 LNHDA and CDR2 SQIVND come from the germline V gene (reference sequence). This CDR3 is 14 amino acids long. V lost 3 bases and J lost 9, with 16 bases in between. CDR3 bases: TGTGCCAGTAGTATGGGGCCTAACCTGGGGACGCAGTATTTT. Its translation is CASSMGPNLGTQYF.

The chain joins TRBV15 to TRBJ2-5, with TRBD2 matching over 8 bases. Germline V lookup: CDR1 LNHNV, CDR2 YYDKDF (reference sequence). Unmatched junction bases numbered 7, after V lost 3 bases and J lost 4 bases. The CDR3 is 15 residues long. DNA of the CDR3: TGTGCCACCAGCAGGCCCAGGCGGGGGGCAGAGACCCAGTACTTC. It yields the protein CATSRPRRGAETQYF.

V is TRBV10-3 and J is TRBJ1-1; D unresolved. This CDR3 spans 14 amino acids. Trimming pared 7 bases from V and 1 base from J, leaving 13 bases between. Germline V gene sequence: CDR1 ENHRY, CDR2 SYGVKD. CDR3 coding DNA: TGTGCCATCAAGTGGCGGGATACGAACACTGAAGCTTTCTTT. This gives the protein CAIKWRDTNTEAFF.

The chain employs TRBV9 and TRBJ2-5; D possibly corresponds to TRBD2 (7 bases). V was trimmed by 3 bases and J by 1 base, leaving 16 bases between them. This CDR3 has 16 residues. Germline loops: CDR1 SGDLS, CDR2 YYNGEE. The CDR3 DNA follows: TGTGCCAGCAGCGACCCCGCGGGGGCGGGCCAAGAGACCCAGTACTTC. It is translated as CASSDPAGAGQETQYF. The variable domain in full, completed from reference TRBV9 and TRBJ2-5, reads DSGVTQTPKHLITATGQRVTLRCSPRSGDLSVYWYQQSLDQGLQFLIQYYNGEERAKGNILERFSAQQFPDLHSELNLSSLELGDSALYFCASSDPAGAGQETQYFGPGTRLLVL.

The CDR3 reads CASKGTGLGGGELFF. The CDR3 nucleotides are TGTGCCAGTAAGGGGACAGGGCTTGGTGGCGGGGAGCTGTTTTTT. The V gene is TRBV19, the J gene TRBJ2-2; the match to TRBD1 covers 9 bases. Looked up from germline, CDR1 is LNHDA and CDR2 is SQIVND (reference sequence). V trimming: 7 bases; J trimming: 7 bases; junction bases outside the gene matches: 10. The CDR3 extends over 15 amino acids.

The chain recombines TRBV24-1 with TRBJ2-4; D gene unclear. Trimming took 3 bases from V and 5 from J, leaving 4 bases between them. This CDR3 comprises 12 residues. Germline CDR1 and CDR2: KGHDR and SFDVKD. The CDR3 reads CATSDRENIQYF. The CDR3 coding sequence is TGTGCCACCAGTGATCGAGAAAACATTCAGTACTTC.

This chain links TRBV5-6 with TRBJ1-2; 9 bases line up with TRBD1. Per germline, CDR1 SGHDT and CDR2 YYEEEE. The CDR3 totals 14 residues. Trimming at V came to 5 bases and at J to 4 bases, leaving 6 bases not matched to a gene. The CDR3 is CASRSWGQGYGYTF. The CDR3 nucleotides read TGTGCCAGCAGATCCTGGGGACAGGGCTATGGCTACACCTTC.

The chain recombines TRBV19 with TRBJ1-1; 9 bases match TRBD1. Unmatched junction bases numbered 11, after V lost 5 bases and J lost 4 bases. This CDR3 contains 16 residues. CDR1 is LNHDA, CDR2 SQIVND, per germline (reference sequence). The CDR3 loop is CASSVLTGTGTTEAFF. CDR3 bases: TGTGCCAGTAGTGTTCTCACCGGGACAGGGACCACTGAAGCTTTCTTT. Full variable domain (rest looked up from reference TRBV19 and TRBJ1-1): DGGITQSPKYLFRKEGQNVTLSCEQNLNHDAMYWYRQDPGQGLRLIYYSQIVNDFQKGDIAEGYSVSREKKESFPLTVTSAQKNPTAFYLCASSVLTGTGTTEAFFGQGTRLTVV.

CDR3 nucleotides: TGTGCCAGCAGCCAATGGGAAGCGGGAGGTGATAATGAGCAGTTCTTC. This translates into CASSQWEAGGDNEQFF. The chain uses TRBV3-1 (or the pseudogene TRBV3-2) and TRBJ2-1, with TRBD2 matching 9 bases. Germline loops: CDR1 LGHDT, CDR2 YNNKEL (reference sequence). The CDR3 is made up of 16 amino acids. With 2 bases clipped from V and 7 bases from J, the junction kept 9 bases outside the gene matches.

The CDR3 here is CASSVRSSYNEQFF. The CDR3 DNA is TGTGCCAGCAGTGTTCGGAGCTCCTACAATGAGCAGTTCTTC. The chain has TRBV6-4 and TRBJ2-1; D remains unclear. This CDR3 is 14 amino acids long. V lost 4 bases to trimming and J lost 0 bases, with 7 bases between them. Germline V gene lookup returns CDR1 MRHNA and CDR2 SNTAGT.

CDR3 nucleotides: TGTGCCAGCAGCTTAAGAGGGATCTCCGGGGAGCTGTTTTTT. Translated: CASSLRGISGELFF. The chain carries TRBV5-6 and TRBJ2-2, with D possibly TRBD2 on 5 matching bases. There are 14 residues in the CDR3. Germline V gene sequence: CDR1 SGHDT, CDR2 YYEEEE. V was trimmed by 2 bases and J by 6 bases, leaving 11 bases between them.

The chain combines TRBV18 with TRBJ2-7; no reliable D call. CDR3 size: 13 residues. The germline V gene encodes CDR1 KGHSH and CDR2 LQKENI. Trimming took off 2 bases at V and 2 bases at J, with 7 bases between the two ends. CDR3 in amino acids: CASSPSQTYEQYV. CDR3 in DNA: TGTGCCAGCTCACCAAGTCAGACCTACGAGCAGTACGTC.

The chain couples TRBV27 to TRBJ1-2, with D perhaps matching TRBD1 (5 bases). Germline CDR1 MNHEY, CDR2 SMNVEV (reference sequence). The CDR3 covers 18 residues. Trimming stripped 2 bases from V and 0 bases from J, with 19 bases between. The CDR3 region has the DNA TGTGCCAGCAGTTTAGTCGGCGGGACCGATTACCCTAACTATGGCTACACCTTC. This sequence encodes CASSLVGGTDYPNYGYTF.

This chain uses TRBV15 with TRBJ1-5; D perhaps matches TRBD1 (5 bases). V dropped 6 bases and J dropped 4 bases, with 16 bases sitting between them. Germline CDR1 LNHNV, CDR2 YYDKDF (reference sequence). The CDR3 totals 15 residues. As DNA, the CDR3 is TGTGCCACCAGAACAGGACATATTGCGAATCAGCCCCAGCATTTT. Its protein product is CATRTGHIANQPQHF.

The chain is built from TRBV11-1 and TRBJ2-5, with 12 bases fitting TRBD2. Unmatched junction bases numbered 1, after V lost 1 base and J lost 4 bases. The CDR3 extends over 15 amino acids. CDR1 and CDR2 (germline): SGHAT, FQDESV (reference sequence). CDR3 in amino acids: CASSLGTSGTETQYF. CDR3 in DNA: TGTGCCAGCAGCTTAGGGACTAGCGGGACAGAGACCCAGTACTTC.

There are a few counts of this clone. V gene TRBV10-3 combines with J gene TRBJ1-6; D unresolved. Deletions cut 3 bases from V and 8 bases from J, with 8 bases between. The germline V gene encodes CDR1 ENHRY and CDR2 SYGVKD. CDR3 size: 13 residues. CDR3 coding DNA: TGTGCCATCAGTGAACAGTGGGATTCACCCCTCCACTTT. This gives the protein CAISEQWDSPLHF.

On this clone itself: The sample carries other DNA sequences with the same CDR3. The CDR3 sequence: CASSEGLEETQYF. Here the CDR3 DNA reads TGTGCCAGCAGTGAAGGACTAGAAGAGACCCAGTACTTC. This chain links TRBV6-1 with TRBJ2-5, with a tentative D call TRBD2 (6 bases). Germline assignment: CDR1 MNHNS and CDR2 SASEGT. V lost 1 base, J lost 3 bases, and 6 bases lay in between. This CDR3 has 13 amino acids.

This chain uses TRBV10-2 with TRBJ2-4; 8 nucleotides agree with TRBD2. The CDR3 spans 17 residues. With V trimmed by 6 bases and J by 10 bases, 20 bases remained unmatched. Germline CDR1 WSHSY, CDR2 SAAADI. This CDR3 reads CASSLGTRGITKGIQYF. The CDR3 DNA reads TGCGCCAGCAGCCTCGGGACTAGAGGAATTACAAAGGGGATTCAGTACTTC.

V is TRBV9 and J is TRBJ2-2; D is possibly TRBD2 (6 bases). The V gene lost 0 bases and the J gene lost 0 bases, with 9 bases spanning the gap. The germline V gene has CDR1 SGDLS and CDR2 YYNGEE. This CDR3 comprises 16 residues. The CDR3 here is CASSVAGGTNTGELFF. The CDR3, as DNA: TGTGCCAGCAGCGTAGCCGGAGGGACGAACACCGGGGAGCTGTTTTTT.

This chain links TRBV7-9 with TRBJ2-5; 8 nucleotides line up with TRBD1. Germline trimming cut 3 bases from V and 5 bases from J; bases unmatched to any gene: 8. Germline V lookup: CDR1 SEHNR, CDR2 FQNEAQ (reference sequence). This CDR3 comprises 15 residues. The CDR3 loop is CASSFRTGSLETQYF. The CDR3 bases are TGTGCCAGCAGCTTCAGGACAGGGTCTCTCGAGACCCAGTACTTC.

The chain recombines TRBV3-1 (or the pseudogene TRBV3-2) with TRBJ2-3; no clear D gene. The V end was cut by 0 bases, the J end by 5 bases, with 6 bases between. The CDR3 runs to 13 residues. Germline CDR1 reads LGHDT; CDR2 reads YNNKEL (reference sequence). CDR3 DNA: TGTGCCAGCAGCCAAGATCGAGGAGATACGCAGTATTTT. It encodes CASSQDRGDTQYF.

V gene TRBV9 combines with J gene TRBJ2-1; 10 bases agree with TRBD2. CDR3 length equals 15 residues. Germline values: CDR1 SGDLS, CDR2 YYNGEE. The ends lost 2 bases at V and 8 bases at J; junction bases unmatched: 7. This chain's CDR3 is CASSVIAGGPHEQFF. The CDR3, as DNA: TGTGCCAGCAGCGTGATAGCGGGAGGTCCCCATGAGCAGTTCTTC.

The gene calls are TRBV1 and TRBJ1-4. TRBV1 is assigned pseudogene status. The CDR3 is 16 amino acids. The CDR3 is CTSSRYPGLKGEKLFF. The CDR3 region has the DNA TGCACCAGCAGTCGTTACCCGGGTCTCAAAGGAGAAAAACTGTTTTTT.

The gene calls are TRBV5-8 and TRBJ2-3; perhaps TRBD2 as D (5 bases). The germline CDR1 and CDR2 sequences are SGHTS and YDEGEE. V was shortened by 7 bases and J by 2 bases, with 14 bases between the two germline ends. This CDR3 spans 14 amino acids. CDR3 coding DNA: TGTGCCAGCTTCCGAGGGAACCCCACAGATACGCAGTATTTT. This gives the protein CASFRGNPTDTQYF.

The chain is built from TRBV4-1 and TRBJ2-3; 8 nucleotides line up with TRBD2. CDR3 length: 16 amino acids. CDR1 MGHRA and CDR2 YSYEKL come from the germline V gene. V shed 4 bases, J shed 1 base, and the junction held 7 bases outside the gene matches. The DNA for the CDR3 is TGCGCCAGCAGCCCCGGGGGGCGGGGGGGCACAGATACGCAGTATTTT. It translates to CASSPGGRGGTDTQYF.

This chain uses TRBV29-1 with TRBJ2-5; D might be TRBD1 (5 bases). The CDR3 length is 14 residues. From germline, CDR1 is SQVTM and CDR2 ANQGSEA. Trimming removed 3 bases at V and 2 bases at J, with 13 bases between. CDR3 residues: CSVDPGQTQETQYF. The DNA for the CDR3 is TGCAGCGTTGATCCAGGGCAAACACAAGAGACCCAGTACTTC.

The chain joins TRBV28 to TRBJ1-4; D gene unclear. V was shortened by 5 bases and J by 3 bases, with 13 bases between the two germline ends. Germline CDR1 MDHEN, CDR2 SYDVKM. CDR3 length: 15 residues. CDR3 region: CASSLPGWANEKLFF. The CDR3 region has the DNA TGTGCCAGCAGTCTGCCGGGGTGGGCTAATGAAAAACTGTTTTTT.

The V gene is TRBV6-2 or TRBV6-3, the J gene TRBJ1-1; weak D call: TRBD1 (6 bases). V was cut by 5 bases and J by 1 base, with 8 bases left in between. The CDR3 has 13 residues. Germline V gene sequence: CDR1 MNHEY, CDR2 SVGEGT. The CDR3: CASSKQGNTEAFF. In DNA form, the CDR3 reads TGTGCCAGCAGTAAACAGGGGAACACTGAAGCTTTCTTT.

The V and J genes are TRBV5-1 and TRBJ1-6; D is unclear. Germline loops: CDR1 SGHRS, CDR2 YFSETQ. Trimming took off 0 bases at V and 10 bases at J, with 14 bases between the two ends. CDR3 size: 15 residues. The CDR3 reads CASSLAEAYGSPLHF. The CDR3 bases are TGCGCCAGCAGCTTGGCCGAGGCTTATGGGTCACCCCTCCACTTT.

A single count supports this clone. The chain employs TRBV19 and TRBJ1-1, with a weak D call TRBD1 (6 bases). Trimming removed 7 bases at V and 0 bases at J, with 15 bases between. Germline V gives CDR1 LNHDA, CDR2 SQIVND (reference sequence). This CDR3 is 15 amino acids long. This chain's CDR3 is CASNPPGQMNTEAFF. The CDR3 nucleotides read TGTGCCAGTAACCCCCCGGGACAAATGAACACTGAAGCTTTCTTT.